The 25 T cell receptor beta chains presented below share a single source sample, sequenced in a study of blood T cell repertoires in COVID-19. Sequenced by immunoSEQ multiplex PCR; TCRdb stores in-frame clones only, minus some. This sample has around 200,000 clones; just under 90% occur once, and the top ten carry 0.88%. The sample was peripheral blood. These receptors came from a woman aged 18-30 years who had recovered from COVID-19.

The gene calls are TRBV24-1 and TRBJ1-6; no firm D call. The CDR3 runs to 13 residues. The germline V gene encodes CDR1 KGHDR and CDR2 SFDVKD. V was pared by 4 bases and J by 4 bases, with 4 bases between. CDR3 protein: CATSESYNSPLHF. As DNA, the CDR3 is TGTGCCACCAGTGAGTCGTATAATTCACCCCTCCACTTT.

The DNA for the CDR3 is TGTGCCAGCAGCTTGGATGAGGGACTTGGAAACACCATATATTTT. Encoded protein: CASSLDEGLGNTIYF. The rearrangement uses TRBV5-6 and TRBJ1-3; the D gene is possibly TRBD1 (5 bases). The V gene lost 0 bases and the J gene lost 3 bases, with 10 bases spanning the gap. The germline V gene encodes CDR1 SGHDT and CDR2 YYEEEE. The CDR3 length is 15 residues.

This sequence joins TRBV9 and TRBJ2-1; 11 nucleotides agree with TRBD2. This CDR3 region has 16 residues. Losses at the gene ends were 0 bases for V and 5 bases for J; bases not matched to a gene: 4. CDR1 is SGDLS and CDR2 is YYNGEE in the germline V gene. The CDR3, as DNA: TGTGCCAGCAGCGTAGCCCCGGGACTAGCGGACAATGAGCAGTTCTTC. Amino acids: CASSVAPGLADNEQFF.

This chain connects TRBV27 to TRBJ1-5; D may be TRBD1 (5 bases). Germline lookup yields CDR1 MNHEY and CDR2 SMNVEV (reference sequence). The CDR3 loop spans 14 amino acids. V lost 2 bases and J lost 7, with 12 bases in between. The CDR3 spells CASSLGSGDQPQHF. The CDR3 DNA sequence: TGTGCCAGCAGTTTAGGGTCGGGGGACCAGCCCCAGCATTTT.

This clone has only one observation. V is TRBV4-1 and J is TRBJ2-1, with D possibly matching TRBD2 (5 bases). The germline V gene has CDR1 MGHRA and CDR2 YSYEKL. The V end was cut by 3 bases, the J end by 6 bases, with 21 bases between. The CDR3 runs to 17 residues. This chain's CDR3 is CASSHPKGGLEGNEQFF. For the CDR3, the DNA is TGCGCCAGCAGCCACCCTAAGGGCGGGCTCGAAGGCAATGAGCAGTTCTTC.

This clone was seen once. The chain carries TRBV5-4 and TRBJ2-7; 8 nucleotides align to TRBD2. The CDR3 length is 15 residues. Losses at the gene ends were 3 bases for V and 0 bases for J; bases not matched to a gene: 5. The germline V gene has CDR1 SGHNT and CDR2 YYREEE (reference sequence). The CDR3: CASSSGTRRSYEQYV. The CDR3 DNA is TGTGCCAGCAGCTCCGGGACTAGACGCTCCTACGAGCAGTACGTC.

The chain is built from TRBV5-6 and TRBJ1-1; D unresolved. Germline assignment: CDR1 SGHDT and CDR2 YYEEEE. Between the trimmed V and J ends, which lost 0 bases and 0 bases, there was a span of 12 bases. CDR3 length equals 16 residues. The CDR3 region has the DNA TGTGCCAGCAGCTTGGGCTACGGACTGATGAACACTGAAGCTTTCTTT. Protein sequence: CASSLGYGLMNTEAFF. The full variable domain, completed using reference TRBV5-6 and TRBJ1-1, is DAGVTQSPTHLIKTRGQQVTLRCSPKSGHDTVSWYQQALGQGPQFIFQYYEEEERQRGNFPDRFSGHQFPNYSSELNVNALLLGDSALYLCASSLGYGLMNTEAFFGQGTRLTVV.

The CDR3 DNA sequence: TGCGCCAGCAGCCCCCAGACAGGAGTGGAAGAGCAGTACTTC. It translates to CASSPQTGVEEQYF. V usage is TRBV5-1 and J usage is TRBJ2-7; perhaps TRBD1 as D (6 bases). V lost 4 bases and J lost 7, with 18 bases in between. The CDR3 extends over 14 amino acids. Germline V gives CDR1 SGHRS, CDR2 YFSETQ.

The chain uses TRBV15 and TRBJ1-2, with no clear D. Trimming took off 0 bases at V and 2 bases at J, with 10 bases between the two ends. The CDR3 contains 15 residues. The germline gives CDR1 LNHNV, CDR2 YYDKDF (reference sequence). The CDR3 here is CATSRDQTVNYGYTF. The CDR3 DNA follows: TGTGCCACCAGCAGAGATCAAACAGTGAACTATGGCTACACCTTC.

The chain carries TRBV7-9 and TRBJ2-2, with 7 bases matching TRBD1. The CDR3 spans 15 residues. Germline V gene lookup returns CDR1 SEHNR and CDR2 FQNEAQ (reference sequence). V dropped 3 bases and J dropped 1; count of bases not matched to a gene: 2. Here the CDR3 reads CASSLRQGNTGELFF. CDR3 DNA sequence: TGTGCCAGCAGCTTGAGACAGGGGAACACCGGGGAGCTGTTTTTT. The entire variable domain, with the rest obtained from reference TRBV7-9 and TRBJ2-2, is as follows: DTGVSQNPRHKITKRGQNVTFRCDPISEHNRLYWYRQTLGQGPEFLTYFQNEAQLEKSRLLSDRFSAERPKGSFSTLEIQRTEQGDSAMYLCASSLRQGNTGELFFGEGSRLTVL.

This clone was observed once. In DNA, the CDR3 is TGTGCCAGCAAGCCCCGGGACAGGGGAAATTCACCCCTCCACTTT. This sequence encodes CASKPRDRGNSPLHF. This chain links TRBV2 with TRBJ1-6; the match to TRBD1 covers 10 bases. With 7 bases clipped from V and 7 bases from J, the junction kept 7 bases outside the gene matches. This CDR3 is built from 15 residues. Germline CDR1 and CDR2: SNHLY and FYNNEI.

V is TRBV10-3 and J is TRBJ2-1; TRBD1 is a possible D gene (6 bases). The CDR3 has 14 amino acids. Per the germline V gene, CDR1 is ENHRY and CDR2 is SYGVKD. Trimming took 4 bases from V and 10 from J, leaving 17 bases between them. The CDR3 DNA is TGTGCCATCAGTGGGCTACAGGGTCCTTCAGAGCAGTTCTTC. Its translation: CAISGLQGPSEQFF.

The chain links TRBV25-1 to TRBJ1-2; TRBD1 is a possible D gene (5 bases). Per the germline V gene, CDR1 is MGHDK and CDR2 is SYGVNS. The germline V and J ends were trimmed by 1 base and 7 bases, with 13 bases remaining between them. This CDR3 is 14 amino acids long. CDR3 residues: CASSEWRAGFGYTF. The CDR3 bases are TGTGCCAGCAGTGAATGGCGCGCAGGGTTTGGCTACACCTTC.

The CDR3 spells CASSLVGQVHEQYF. CDR3 DNA: TGTGCCAGCAGCTTGGTAGGACAGGTCCACGAGCAGTACTTC. The chain carries TRBV5-4 and TRBJ2-7; 7 bases fit TRBD1. CDR1 is SGHNT and CDR2 is YYREEE in the germline V gene (reference sequence). The CDR3 is 14 residues long. Trimming at V came to 0 bases and at J to 5 bases, leaving 5 bases not matched to a gene.

This chain connects TRBV7-8 to TRBJ2-7; the match to TRBD1 covers 9 bases. Trimming at V came to 3 bases and at J to 3 bases, leaving 9 bases not matched to a gene. Germline loops: CDR1 SGHVS, CDR2 FQNEAQ. The CDR3 runs 16 residues. Here the CDR3 DNA reads TGTGCCAGCAGCTTGACCGGGACAGGGTTATTCTACGAGCAGTACTTC. It codes for CASSLTGTGLFYEQYF.

V is TRBV10-2 and J is TRBJ1-6; perhaps TRBD1 as D (5 bases). The CDR3 runs to 16 residues. CDR1 and CDR2 (germline): WSHSY, SAAADI. V was pared by 2 bases and J by 7 bases, with 15 bases between. The CDR3 DNA follows: TGCGCCAGCAGTGAGAACGGGGGGAAGCCCAATTCACCCCTCCACTTT. It yields the protein CASSENGGKPNSPLHF.

The table lists this clone with a count of one. DNA for the CDR3: TGCGCCAGCAGCCAAGATCGGAGGGGGCTGATCACTGAAGCTTTCTTT. Its translation: CASSQDRRGLITEAFF. The rearrangement joins TRBV4-1 to TRBJ1-1; 7 nucleotides match TRBD1. CDR3 length: 16 amino acids. V shed 0 bases and J 4 bases; nucleotides not matched to a gene: 8. Germline V gene sequence: CDR1 MGHRA, CDR2 YSYEKL.

V usage is TRBV7-2 and J usage is TRBJ1-6, with D possibly being TRBD1 (6 bases). CDR1 is SGHTA, CDR2 FQGNSA, per germline. The V gene lost 5 bases and the J gene lost 7 bases, with 9 bases spanning the gap. The CDR3 loop spans 13 amino acids. CDR3 nucleotides: TGTGCCAGCAGCGGGGGGGCAAATTCACCCCTCCACTTT. Translation gives CASSGGANSPLHF.

The chain couples TRBV28 to TRBJ1-1, with TRBD1 as a possible D gene (5 bases). Trimming stripped 6 bases from V and 0 bases from J, with 11 bases between. This CDR3 spans 14 amino acids. Germline V lookup: CDR1 MDHEN, CDR2 SYDVKM. In DNA form, the CDR3 reads TGTGCCAGCAGGGACACTATAATGAACACTGAAGCTTTCTTT. It translates to CASRDTIMNTEAFF.

This clone was found once. The rearrangement joins TRBV23-1 to TRBJ1-2, with TRBD1 matching 8 bases. TRBV23-1 falls under the ORF class, with uncertain function. The V segment lost 8 bases and the J segment 4 bases; nucleotides outside the gene matches: 12. The CDR3 length is 15 residues. CDR3 DNA: TGCGCCAGCGAAACCCGGACAGGGAGCATCTATGGCTACACCTTC. Translation: CASETRTGSIYGYTF.

CDR3 protein: CASSRPRLAQPARFTDTQYF. DNA for the CDR3: TGTGCCAGTAGTCGACCAAGACTAGCGCAACCAGCAAGATTCACAGATACGCAGTATTTT. The chain joins TRBV19 to TRBJ2-3; 8 positions agree with TRBD2. Per the germline V gene, CDR1 is LNHDA and CDR2 is SQIVND (reference sequence). The CDR3 consists of 20 residues. Trimming cost V 5 bases and J 2 bases; bases outside gene matches: 21. Full variable domain (missing parts from reference TRBV19 and TRBJ2-3): DGGITQSPKYLFRKEGQNVTLSCEQNLNHDAMYWYRQDPGQGLRLIYYSQIVNDFQKGDIAEGYSVSREKKESFPLTVTSAQKNPTAFYLCASSRPRLAQPARFTDTQYFGPGTRLTVL.

The chain combines TRBV24-1 with TRBJ2-7; 8 bases match TRBD2. Germline values: CDR1 KGHDR, CDR2 SFDVKD. The trim removed 9 bases at V and 0 bases at J, leaving 18 bases unmatched. This CDR3 has 18 residues. CDR3 nucleotides: TGTGCCACCCCAAGGGGGTTGGCGGGGGGCCGGAGCTCCTACGAGCAGTACTTC. This sequence encodes CATPRGLAGGRSSYEQYF.

The gene calls are TRBV7-2 and TRBJ1-1; possibly TRBD1 for D (5 bases). Germline V gives CDR1 SGHTA, CDR2 FQGNSA. Trimming took 2 bases from V and 7 from J, leaving 14 bases between them. The CDR3 sequence is 14 residues long. The CDR3 DNA reads TGTGCCAGCAGCTTATTCCCCAGGGCAGATGAAGCTTTCTTT. Residues: CASSLFPRADEAFF.

The rearrangement uses TRBV6-6 and TRBJ2-3, with 10 bases matching TRBD2. The germline V gene has CDR1 MNHNY and CDR2 SVGAGI (reference sequence). The CDR3 is 14 amino acids. Trimming took 11 bases from V and 12 from J; bases not matched to a gene: 17. CDR3 nucleotide sequence: TGTGCCGGGGGAATCGACAGTAGCGGGAGGCCTCAGTATTTT. Protein: CAGGIDSSGRPQYF.

This chain uses TRBV24-1 with TRBJ2-1, with 13 bases aligning to TRBD2. The germline gives CDR1 KGHDR, CDR2 SFDVKD. This CDR3 contains 16 residues. V was clipped by 5 bases and J by 4 bases; unmatched bases: 4. The CDR3 DNA sequence: TGTGCCACCAGTGGACTAGCGGGGGGCGAATACAATGAGCAGTTCTTC. This encodes CATSGLAGGEYNEQFF.